Listed below are T cell receptor beta chains from one sample, sequenced in a study of T cell responses to AZD1222 COVID-19 vaccine. Repertoires were generated with immunoSEQ multiplex PCR, while TCRdb's copy carries only in-frame clones and drops some. The sample carries under 300,000 clones, approximately 93% recorded once. The sequencing used peripheral blood, collected on day 0 of AZD1222 vaccination. The receptors shown here come from an adult in good health. CDR3s include the opening cysteine and the closing phenylalanine or tryptophan. A D gene is named only where the DNA matches it firmly. Clone size, where shown, is once, few, many, or a class for clones that have expanded.

>TRBV10-3|once|TRBD1|TRBJ1-3
TGTGCCATCAGTGGCCGGGACAGGGCAGACACCATATATTTT
CAISGRDRADTIYF
>TRBV20-1|NA|NA|TRBJ1-2
TGCAGTGCTAGGGCAGTGTATGGCTACACCTTC
CSARAVYGYTF
>TRBV19|NA|NA|TRBJ1-2
TGTGCCAGTAGCAGAGACGGTTCCTATGGCTACACCTTC
CASSRDGSYGYTF
>TRBV5-6|NA|NA|TRBJ1-5
TGTGCCAGCAATACCGGGACTCAGCCCCAGCATTTT
CASNTGTQPQHF
>TRBV5-1|NA|NA|TRBJ2-2
TGCGCCAGCAGCCTTGGACAGACCGGGGAGCTGTTTTTT
CASSLGQTGELFF
>TRBV5-4|NA|NA|TRBJ1-2
TGTGCCAGCATTCCGGAGCGCGGAGCATATGGCTACACCTTC
CASIPERGAYGYTF
>TRBV28|NA|NA|TRBJ1-2
TGTGCCAGCAGTCCCCCCGGGGGTGTCTATGGCTACACCTTC
CASSPPGGVYGYTF
>TRBV2|NA|NA|TRBJ2-7
TGTGCCAGCAGTGACCAGGGGATAGGATACGAGCAGTACTTC
CASSDQGIGYEQYF
>TRBV10-3|NA|NA|TRBJ1-5
TGTGCCATCAGTGACCCCGGCAGGGAGGGTCAGCCCCAGCATTTT
CAISDPGREGQPQHF
>TRBV5-4|NA|TRBD1|TRBJ2-4
TGTGCCAGCAGCTTGGAGGGGGCCCCGAAAAACATTCAGTACTTC
CASSLEGAPKNIQYF
>TRBV29-1|NA|NA|TRBJ1-5
TGCAGCGCCTATTCGGCCTCTGGAGGGCCCCAGCATTTT
CSAYSASGGPQHF
>TRBV15|NA|NA|TRBJ1-1
TGTGCCACCAGCAGAGGGGGTCTTGAAGCTTTCTTT
CATSRGGLEAFF
>TRBV6-5|once|TRBD1|TRBJ2-5
TGTGCCAGCAGACTAACAGGGGACCGGGAGACCCAGTACTTC
CASRLTGDRETQYF
>TRBV5-4|NA|NA|TRBJ2-2
TGTGCCAGCAGCCCCTCGGGGGGCTTCACCGGGGAGCTGTTTTTT
CASSPSGGFTGELFF
>TRBV11-2|NA|TRBD1|TRBJ1-5
TGTGCCAGCAGCCAAGGGGGCGGTTTTCGGGGTAATCAGCCCCAGCATTTT
CASSQGGGFRGNQPQHF
>TRBV18|NA|NA|TRBJ1-1
TGTGCCAGCTCACCTTCCATCCAAGGGGGTGAAGCTTTCTTT
CASSPSIQGGEAFF
>TRBV9|NA|NA|TRBJ1-6
TGTGCCAGCAGCGTAGGGGCAGCCCGAGGGACGGAAAATTCACCCCTCCACTTT
CASSVGAARGTENSPLHF
>TRBV7-2|NA|NA|TRBJ2-3
TGTGCCAGCAGCTTAGGTCCAGATACGCAGTATTTT
CASSLGPDTQYF
>TRBV5-4|once|NA|TRBJ2-1
TGTGCCAGCAGCACCGACCCTAGCTCCTACAATGAGCAGTTCTTC
CASSTDPSSYNEQFF
>TRBV25-1|NA|TRBD2|TRBJ2-3
TGTGCCAGCAGTGACCCCACGGGCGGGGGGGATACGCAGTATTTT
CASSDPTGGGDTQYF
>TRBV19|NA|TRBD1|TRBJ1-6
TGTGCCAGTAGGCGAGGGGACAGAGAAAATTCACCCCTCCACTTT
CASRRGDRENSPLHF
>TRBV12-3/TRBV12-4|NA|NA|TRBJ1-1
TGTGCCAGCAGTTTAGGGTCGAACACTGAAGCTTTCTTT
CASSLGSNTEAFF
>TRBV2|NA|NA|TRBJ2-2
TGTGCCAGCAGTTCCCGGGTCCCAGGCGGGGAGCTGTTTTTT
CASSSRVPGGELFF
>TRBV6-6|NA|NA|TRBJ1-1
TGTGCCAGCAGATTCCCGACGGAGATGAACACTGAAGCTTTCTTT
CASRFPTEMNTEAFF
>TRBV7-3|NA|NA|TRBJ2-1
TGTGCCAGCAGCTTAAGGTCCAGTTTAAGGGCGCGCGAGCAGTTCTTC
CASSLRSSLRAREQFF
>TRBV19|NA|NA|TRBJ1-2
TGTGCCAGTAGCAAGTGGAGGGAAGGCTACACCTTC
CASSKWREGYTF
>TRBV27|once|NA|TRBJ1-2
TGTGCCAGCAGCGGGCGAGGCGGCTACACCTTC
CASSGRGGYTF
>TRBV20-1|NA|TRBD1|TRBJ2-7
TGCAGTGCTAGTGAGGGGACAGGGACCTACGAGCAGTACTTC
CSASEGTGTYEQYF
>TRBV15|NA|TRBD2|TRBJ2-3
TGTGCCACCAGCAGAGATCTGGCGGGAGGGCCAGAATATACGCAGTATTTT
CATSRDLAGGPEYTQYF
>TRBV4-1|once|NA|TRBJ2-1
TGCGCCAGCAGCCAACCTGAGGGGAATGAGCAGTTCTTC
CASSQPEGNEQFF
>TRBV18|NA|TRBD1|TRBJ1-2
TGTGCCAGCTCACCTCAGTCCGGGACAGTTTATGGCTACACCTTC
CASSPQSGTVYGYTF
>TRBV29-1|NA|NA|TRBJ1-1
TGCAGCGTTGGGCTACGGACTGAAGCTTTCTTT
CSVGLRTEAFF
>TRBV5-1|few|NA|TRBJ2-3
TGCGCCAGTTCGCCCGGGGGCACAGATACGCAGTATTTT
CASSPGGTDTQYF
>TRBV9|NA|TRBD2|TRBJ2-5
TGTGCCAGCAGCCTCGGGGTGGGCGGGGGTAAAGAGACCCAGTACTTC
CASSLGVGGGKETQYF
>TRBV27|NA|NA|TRBJ1-1
TGTGCCAGCAGTTTTACAGGCACCCTGAACACTGAAGCTTTCTTT
CASSFTGTLNTEAFF
>TRBV9|NA|NA|TRBJ1-1
TGTGCCAGCAGCCCCCAGGGTGAAACCACTGAAGCTTTCTTT
CASSPQGETTEAFF
>TRBV5-1|once|TRBD1|TRBJ2-3
TGCGCCAGCAGCTACGGACAGGGGCCCGATACGCAGTATTTT
CASSYGQGPDTQYF
>TRBV7-3|NA|TRBD1|TRBJ1-1
TGTGCCAGCAGCGCAACAGGGGCGGACACTGAAGCTTTCTTT
CASSATGADTEAFF
>TRBV19|NA|TRBD1|TRBJ1-3
TGTGCCAGTGGGACAGGGTGGGACACCATATATTTT
CASGTGWDTIYF
>TRBV6-4|NA|NA|TRBJ1-6
TGTGCCAGCAGTGACTCAGGGAGGAAGAGCTCCTATAATTCACCCCTCCACTTT
CASSDSGRKSSYNSPLHF
>TRBV19|NA|NA|TRBJ1-5
TGTGCCAGTACCCCTGGGGGGGCTTATAGCAATCAGCCCCAGCATTTT
CASTPGGAYSNQPQHF
>TRBV27|NA|NA|TRBJ1-5
TGTGCCAGCAGTCAAACAAGGTGGGGGGATCAGCCCCAGCATTTT
CASSQTRWGDQPQHF
>TRBV5-1|NA|NA|TRBJ1-1
TGCGCCAGCAGCGCCTCCGTGAGTATAATGAACACTGAAGCTTTCTTT
CASSASVSIMNTEAFF
>TRBV18|once|TRBD1|TRBJ2-7
TGTGCCAGCTCACCCCCACGGACAGGGGGCTACGAGCAGTACTTC
CASSPPRTGGYEQYF
>TRBV5-1|NA|NA|TRBJ2-7
TGCGCCAGCAGCCCCGGGGGCTTGGGCGAGCAGTACTTC
CASSPGGLGEQYF
>TRBV3-1/TRBV3-2|NA|TRBD1|TRBJ1-6
TGTGCCAGCAGCCAACTCGGCCGGACAGGGAATTCACCCCTCCACTTT
CASSQLGRTGNSPLHF
>TRBV12-3/TRBV12-4|NA|TRBD1|TRBJ1-2
TGTGCCAGCAGTTCCCCAGGGGGAGGCTACACCTTC
CASSSPGGGYTF
>TRBV2|NA|TRBD2|TRBJ2-2
TGTGCCAGCACCGAGGGAATAGCGGGGGGGCCGGGGGAGCTGTTTTTT
CASTEGIAGGPGELFF
>TRBV5-5|NA|NA|TRBJ2-4
TGTGCCAGCAGCTTGGCCGCAAGGGAGATTCATTACTTC
CASSLAAREIHYF
>TRBV7-8|NA|TRBD2|TRBJ2-3
TGTGCCAGCAGCGCCAAGCTAGCGGGGGCCGGTCCTAGCACAGATACGCAGTATTTT
CASSAKLAGAGPSTDTQYF
>TRBV18|NA|NA|TRBJ2-7
TGTGCCAGCTCACCACAGGCAGGCTCCTACGAGCAGTACTTC
CASSPQAGSYEQYF
>TRBV11-2|NA|NA|TRBJ2-1
TGTGCCAGCAGCCCAGAAGGTGGGGAGCAGTTCTTC
CASSPEGGEQFF
>TRBV28|NA|NA|TRBJ1-1
TGTGCCAGCAGTTCTGGACAGCCCAACACTGAAGCTTTCTTT
CASSSGQPNTEAFF
>TRBV6-2/TRBV6-3|NA|NA|TRBJ2-1
TGTGCCAGCAGTTACAGGGGCCTGGGTGAGCAGTTCTTC
CASSYRGLGEQFF
>TRBV7-9|NA|NA|TRBJ2-7
TGTGCCAGCAGCCCGGGGTACGAGCAGTACTTC
CASSPGYEQYF
>TRBV5-1|NA|NA|TRBJ1-2
TGCGCCAGCAGCCCACAGGCCTCTTGGGATGGCTACACCTTC
CASSPQASWDGYTF